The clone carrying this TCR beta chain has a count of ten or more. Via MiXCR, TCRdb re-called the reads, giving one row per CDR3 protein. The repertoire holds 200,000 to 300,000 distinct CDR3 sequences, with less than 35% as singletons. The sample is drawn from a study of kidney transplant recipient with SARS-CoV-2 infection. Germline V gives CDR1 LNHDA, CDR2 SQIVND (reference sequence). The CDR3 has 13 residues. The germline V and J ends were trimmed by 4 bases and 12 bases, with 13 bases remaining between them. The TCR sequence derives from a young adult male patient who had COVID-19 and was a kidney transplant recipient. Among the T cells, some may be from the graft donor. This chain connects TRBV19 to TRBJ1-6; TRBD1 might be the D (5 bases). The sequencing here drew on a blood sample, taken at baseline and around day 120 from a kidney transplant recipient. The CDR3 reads CASSRGTAGPLHF. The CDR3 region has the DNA TGTGCCAGTAGTAGGGGGACTGCAGGACCCCTCCACTTT. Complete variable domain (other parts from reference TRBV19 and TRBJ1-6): DGGITQSPKYLFRKEGQNVTLSCEQNLNHDAMYWYRQDPGQGLRLIYYSQIVNDFQKGDIAEGYSVSREKKESFPLTVTSAQKNPTAFYLCASSRGTAGPLHFGNGTRLTVT.